This TCR beta chain is from a study of CD8 T cells in Susac syndrome. Remarks on this clonotype: Its antigen is not known.

Patients with Susac syndrome met the recently defined diagnostic criteria for definite or probable disease. RNA totalling about 0.45 to 1 ug underwent reverse transcription with random hexamers. The amplification used immunoSEQ multiplex PCR on TCR beta CDR3; it spanned 54 Vbeta and 13 Jbeta. Each CDR3 protein is one row after TCRdb ran MiXCR on the immunoSEQ multiplex PCR reads. Here the sample spans around 170,000 distinct CDR3 sequences, 90% to 97% being singletons. Study-wide findings and caveats: It was acknowledged by the study that relatively few individuals were included in its TCR sequencing and HLA analysis.

V lost 4 bases, J lost 4 bases, and 11 bases lay in between. This CDR3 has 13 residues. CDR1 SGHAT and CDR2 FQNNGV come from the germline V gene. The sequenced material came from CD4+ T cells from PBMCs. The V gene is TRBV11-2, the J gene TRBJ2-7; D may be TRBD2 (6 bases). The sequence was collected from a human donor with Susac syndrome. CDR3 bases: TGTGCCAGCAGCTCGAACCGGGGGTACGAGCAGTACTTC. Its translation is CASSSNRGYEQYF.